The following is a T cell receptor (beta chain) sequence with its context. The antigen this receptor binds is unknown. No quality values exist for individual bases; no much larger clone is one base distant. This specimen belongs to a study of MAIT cells during Salmonella Paratyphi A infection (dated by TCRdb to between 2016 and 2019). For the study in its entirety: Adult volunteers aged 18 to 60 swallowed one dose of 1-5x10^3 CFU of S. Paratyphi A strain NVGH308. Ciprofloxacin 500 mg twice daily for 14 days, starting at diagnosis, was given to diagnosed volunteers.

V lost 2 bases and J lost 4 bases; the stretch between them is 14 bases long. The germline V gene sets CDR1 to SGHTA and CDR2 to FQGTGA. Including the terminal cysteine and phenylalanine, the CDR3 comprises 15 residues. Only the CDR3 part of the read is kept: 45 bases, read in frame from the first base. In light of the paper, this sample's time point label describes: before S. Paratyphi A challenge (baseline). MAIT cells were defined as Valpha7.2+ CD161+ T cells and identified and sorted by flow cytometry. In a handful of volunteers who developed enteric fever after controlled oral challenge with live Salmonella Paratyphi A, circulating MAIT cell TCRbeta repertoires were profiled over time. Each diagnosed volunteer contributed MAIT cell samples at pre-infection, mid-infection and post-infection timepoints. A diagnosis of enteric fever was based on Paratyphi A bacteremia and/or a persistent fever above 38 degrees C that lasted longer than 12 hours. Challenged volunteers were diagnosed with infection between day 4 and day 7 after challenge. Between 5,000 and 10,000 MAIT cells per sample were sorted directly into RNAqueous-Micro lysis buffer for RNA extraction. Lymphoprep gradient centrifugation was used to isolate peripheral blood mononuclear cells from both the blood samples and the leukocyte cones. Cell sorting used a BD FACSAria Fusion or BD FACSAria III sorter.

The paper's findings and limits, for the study overall: The space taken up by over-represented MAIT clonotypes dropped significantly from baseline to mid-infection (roughly 0.18 to 0.096), while post-infection showed no significant difference. MAIT TRBV usage was found to be oligoclonal, with TRBV20 and TRBV6 favoured, and appeared to be unchanged by infection. The availability of volunteer samples limited the sample sizes, but these sizes were considered adequate to detect differences between groups. Compared with healthy controls, diagnosed volunteers had more expansion or contraction among the top five MAIT clonotypes (0.53 versus 0.13), suggesting that infection reshaped the repertoire.

The library was built by means of 5' RACE. TCRbeta was amplified in two rounds of PCR using Phusion High-Fidelity polymerase, and the primers added sample-specific barcodes. To build the TCRbeta libraries, template-switch cDNA synthesis was carried out using SMARTScribe reverse transcriptase along with a TRBC-specific primer. The barcoded samples were pooled and then prepared using the NEBNext Ultra DNA Library Prep Kit for Illumina. Sequencing of the libraries took place on an Illumina MiSeq using the MiSeq reagent kit v2, 300 cycles. Turning to the authors' computational methods: Reads were demultiplexed by barcode with Jemultiplexer and were aligned with MiTCR using default parameters. Non-functional sequences were filtered out with VDJtools, and clonotypes were defined by amino acid sequence, with frequencies based on assigned sequence reads. The clonal space homeostasis analysis grouped clonotypes by frequency into over-represented (0.05-1), large, medium and small bins. TCRdb reanalyzed the raw reads on its own, using fastp at Q25 for trimming and MiXCR for clone calling, and kept in-frame beta chains. Rows are combined by CDR3 protein, so each entry shows the most common genes and DNA. TCRdb's processing, not the authors', yielded these V and J calls. This sample lists about 770 distinct CDR3 sequences; around 28% were detected once. In total, the top ten clones hold roughly 26% of the sample.

This chain is built from TRBV7-3 and TRBJ2-5, with a weak D call of TRBD2 (5 bases match). This TCR derives from a person aged 18 to 75 who was deliberately infected with Salmonella Paratyphi A in a paratyphoid fever challenge study. Sample: MAIT cells from blood, taken at the first sampling point of the challenge study. The CDR3 loop reads CASSLEGLAAETQYF. The base sequence is TGTGCCAGCAGCTTAGAAGGCCTAGCAGCAGAGACCCAGTACTTC.